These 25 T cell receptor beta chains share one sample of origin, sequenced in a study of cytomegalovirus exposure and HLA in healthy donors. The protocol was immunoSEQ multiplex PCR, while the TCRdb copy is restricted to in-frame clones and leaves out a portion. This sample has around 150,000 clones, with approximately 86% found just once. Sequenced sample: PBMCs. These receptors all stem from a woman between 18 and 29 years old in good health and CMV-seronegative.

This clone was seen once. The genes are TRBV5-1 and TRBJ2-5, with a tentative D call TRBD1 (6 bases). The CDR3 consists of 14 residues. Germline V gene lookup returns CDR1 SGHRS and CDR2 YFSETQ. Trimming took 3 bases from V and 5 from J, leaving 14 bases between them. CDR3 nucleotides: TGCGCCAGCAGCTCTTCCAGGGGCTCGGAGACCCAGTACTTC. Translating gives CASSSSRGSETQYF.

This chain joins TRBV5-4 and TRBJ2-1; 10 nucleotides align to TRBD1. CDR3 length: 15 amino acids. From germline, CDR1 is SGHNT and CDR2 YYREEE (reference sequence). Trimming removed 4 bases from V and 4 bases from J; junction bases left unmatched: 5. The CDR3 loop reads CASSRKGQGYNEQFF. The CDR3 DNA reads TGTGCCAGCAGCCGAAAGGGACAGGGGTACAATGAGCAGTTCTTC. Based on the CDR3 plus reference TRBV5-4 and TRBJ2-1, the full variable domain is ETGVTQSPTHLIKTRGQQVTLRCSSQSGHNTVSWYQQALGQGPQFIFQYYREEENGRGNFPPRFSGLQFPNYSSELNVNALELDDSALYLCASSRKGQGYNEQFFGPGTRLTVL.

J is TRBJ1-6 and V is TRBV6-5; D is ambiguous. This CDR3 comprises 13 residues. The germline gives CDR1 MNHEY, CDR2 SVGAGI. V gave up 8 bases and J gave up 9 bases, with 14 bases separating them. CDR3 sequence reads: CASAGSRGSPLHF. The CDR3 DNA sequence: TGTGCCAGCGCCGGCAGTCGGGGTTCACCCCTCCACTTT.

CDR3 sequence reads: CASRDRGTEAFF. In DNA, the CDR3 is TGTGCCTCCCGGGACAGGGGGACTGAAGCTTTCTTT. The chain recombines TRBV6-1 with TRBJ1-1, with 11 bases that match TRBD1. After removal of 11 bases from V and 5 bases from J, the junction contained 4 bases not matched to a gene. The CDR3 is 12 residues long. Per the germline V gene, CDR1 is MNHNS and CDR2 is SASEGT.

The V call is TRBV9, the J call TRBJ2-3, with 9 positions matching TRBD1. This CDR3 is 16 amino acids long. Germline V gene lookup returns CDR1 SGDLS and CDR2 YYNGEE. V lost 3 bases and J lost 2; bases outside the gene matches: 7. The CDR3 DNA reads TGTGCCAGCAGCGATAGGGACAGGGCTGACACAGATACGCAGTATTTT. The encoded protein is CASSDRDRADTDTQYF. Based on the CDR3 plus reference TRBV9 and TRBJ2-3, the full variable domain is DSGVTQTPKHLITATGQRVTLRCSPRSGDLSVYWYQQSLDQGLQFLIQYYNGEERAKGNILERFSAQQFPDLHSELNLSSLELGDSALYFCASSDRDRADTDTQYFGPGTRLTVL.

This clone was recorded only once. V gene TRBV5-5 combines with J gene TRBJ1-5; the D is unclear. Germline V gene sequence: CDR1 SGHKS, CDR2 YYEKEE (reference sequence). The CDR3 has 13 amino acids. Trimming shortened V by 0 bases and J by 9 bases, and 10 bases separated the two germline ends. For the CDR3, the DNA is TGTGCCAGCAGCTTGGCCGGGTTGGGGCCCCAGCATTTT. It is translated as CASSLAGLGPQHF.

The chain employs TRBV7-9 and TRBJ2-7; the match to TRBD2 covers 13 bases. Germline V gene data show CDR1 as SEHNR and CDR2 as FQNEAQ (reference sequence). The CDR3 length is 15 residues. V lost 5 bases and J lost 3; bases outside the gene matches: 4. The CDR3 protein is CASSPGLAGDYEQYF. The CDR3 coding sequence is TGTGCCAGCAGCCCCGGACTAGCGGGAGACTACGAGCAGTACTTC.

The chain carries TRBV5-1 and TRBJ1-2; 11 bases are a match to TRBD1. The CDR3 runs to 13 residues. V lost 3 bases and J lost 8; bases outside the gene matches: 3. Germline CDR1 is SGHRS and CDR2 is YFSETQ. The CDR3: CASSSDRGRGYTF. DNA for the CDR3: TGCGCCAGCAGCTCGGACAGGGGGCGAGGCTACACCTTC.

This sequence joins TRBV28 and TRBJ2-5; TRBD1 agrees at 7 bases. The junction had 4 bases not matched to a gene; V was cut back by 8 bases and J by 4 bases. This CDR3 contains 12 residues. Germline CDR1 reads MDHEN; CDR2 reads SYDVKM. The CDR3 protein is CASRDSLETQYF. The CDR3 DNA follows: TGTGCCAGCCGGGACAGCTTAGAGACCCAGTACTTC.

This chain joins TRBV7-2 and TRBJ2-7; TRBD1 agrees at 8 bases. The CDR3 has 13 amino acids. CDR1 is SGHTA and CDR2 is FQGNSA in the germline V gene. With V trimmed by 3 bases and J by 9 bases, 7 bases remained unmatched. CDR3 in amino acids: CASSFPDRVAQYF. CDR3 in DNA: TGTGCCAGCAGCTTTCCGGACAGGGTAGCGCAGTACTTC. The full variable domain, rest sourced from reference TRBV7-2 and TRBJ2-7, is GAGVSQSPSNKVTEKGKDVELRCDPISGHTALYWYRQSLGQGLEFLIYFQGNSAPDKSGLPSDRFSAERTGGSVSTLTIQRTQQEDSAVYLCASSFPDRVAQYFGPGTRLTVT.

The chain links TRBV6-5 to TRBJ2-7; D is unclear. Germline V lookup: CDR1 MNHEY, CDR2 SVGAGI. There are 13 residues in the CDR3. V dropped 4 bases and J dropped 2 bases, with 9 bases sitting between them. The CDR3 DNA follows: TGTGCCAGCAGTTCAACTCCGGCCTACGAGCAGTACTTC. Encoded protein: CASSSTPAYEQYF.

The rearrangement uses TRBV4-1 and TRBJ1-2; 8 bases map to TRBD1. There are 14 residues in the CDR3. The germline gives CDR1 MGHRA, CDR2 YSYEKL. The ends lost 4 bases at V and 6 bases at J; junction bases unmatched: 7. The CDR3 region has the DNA TGCGCCAGCAGCCTCACAGGGGGGGAGAATGGCTACACCTTC. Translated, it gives CASSLTGGENGYTF.

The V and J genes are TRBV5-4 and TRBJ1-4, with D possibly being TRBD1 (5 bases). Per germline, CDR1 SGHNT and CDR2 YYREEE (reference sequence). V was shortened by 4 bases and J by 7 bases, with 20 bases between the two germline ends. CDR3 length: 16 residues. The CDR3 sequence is CASSLGSGQGSEKLFF. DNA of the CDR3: TGTGCCAGCAGCCTGGGCTCGGGCCAGGGAAGTGAAAAACTGTTTTTT.

In DNA form, the CDR3 reads TGCGCCAGCAGCCGACAAAAAGGGGTCAACTACGAGCAGTACTTC. The encoded protein is CASSRQKGVNYEQYF. J is TRBJ2-7 and V is TRBV4-3; possibly TRBD1 for D (5 bases). The V end lost 4 bases, the J end lost 3 bases, and 16 bases lay between the germline ends. The germline V gene encodes CDR1 LGHNA and CDR2 YSLEER. CDR3 length equals 15 residues.

CDR3: CATSQGRDTIYF. DNA of the CDR3: TGTGCCACCAGCCAAGGGAGGGACACCATATATTTT. V is TRBV15 and J is TRBJ1-3, with unresolved D. The V gene's germline CDR1 is LNHNV and CDR2 YYDKDF (reference sequence). V was trimmed by 5 bases and J by 8 bases, leaving 10 bases between them. This CDR3 is built from 12 residues.

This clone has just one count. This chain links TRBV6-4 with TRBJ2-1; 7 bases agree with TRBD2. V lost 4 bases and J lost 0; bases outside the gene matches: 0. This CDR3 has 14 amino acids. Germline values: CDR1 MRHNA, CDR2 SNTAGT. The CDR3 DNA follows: TGTGCCAGCAGTGCGGGGGGCTCCTACAATGAGCAGTTCTTC. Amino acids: CASSAGGSYNEQFF.

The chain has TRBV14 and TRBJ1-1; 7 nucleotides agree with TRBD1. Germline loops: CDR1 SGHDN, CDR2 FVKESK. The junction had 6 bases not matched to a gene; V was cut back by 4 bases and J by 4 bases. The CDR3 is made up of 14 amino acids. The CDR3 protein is CASSRIQGGTEAFF. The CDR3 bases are TGTGCCAGCAGCCGGATTCAGGGGGGCACTGAAGCTTTCTTT. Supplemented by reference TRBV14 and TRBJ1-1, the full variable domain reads EAGVTQFPSHSVIEKGQTVTLRCDPISGHDNLYWYRRVMGKEIKFLLHFVKESKQDESGMPNNRFLAERTGGTYSTLKVQPAELEDSGVYFCASSRIQGGTEAFFGQGTRLTVV.

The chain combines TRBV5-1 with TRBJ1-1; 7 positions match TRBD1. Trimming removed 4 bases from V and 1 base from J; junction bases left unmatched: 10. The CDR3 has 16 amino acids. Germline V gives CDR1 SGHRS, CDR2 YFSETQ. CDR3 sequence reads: CASSPGVQGGNTEAFF. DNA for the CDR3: TGCGCCAGCAGCCCCGGGGTCCAGGGGGGGAACACTGAAGCTTTCTTT.

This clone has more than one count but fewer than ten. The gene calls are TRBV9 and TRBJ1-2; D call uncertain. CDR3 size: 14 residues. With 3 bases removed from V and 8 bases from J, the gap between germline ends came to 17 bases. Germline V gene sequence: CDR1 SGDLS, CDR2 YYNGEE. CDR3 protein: CASSGGIGGLGYTF. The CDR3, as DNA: TGTGCCAGCAGCGGGGGAATAGGAGGGCTCGGCTACACCTTC.

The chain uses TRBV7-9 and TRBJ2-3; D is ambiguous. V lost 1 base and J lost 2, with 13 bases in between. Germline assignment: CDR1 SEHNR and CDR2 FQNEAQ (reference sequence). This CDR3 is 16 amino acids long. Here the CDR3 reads CASSLELPGFTDTQYF. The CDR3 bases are TGTGCCAGCAGCTTAGAGCTGCCCGGTTTCACAGATACGCAGTATTTT. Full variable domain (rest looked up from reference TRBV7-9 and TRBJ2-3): DTGVSQNPRHKITKRGQNVTFRCDPISEHNRLYWYRQTLGQGPEFLTYFQNEAQLEKSRLLSDRFSAERPKGSFSTLEIQRTEQGDSAMYLCASSLELPGFTDTQYFGPGTRLTVL.

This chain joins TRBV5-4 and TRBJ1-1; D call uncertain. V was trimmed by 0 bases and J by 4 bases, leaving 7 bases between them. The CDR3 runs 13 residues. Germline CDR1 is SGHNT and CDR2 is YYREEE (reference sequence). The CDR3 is CASSLEPGTEAFF. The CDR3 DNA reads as TGTGCCAGCAGCTTGGAGCCAGGCACTGAAGCTTTCTTT.

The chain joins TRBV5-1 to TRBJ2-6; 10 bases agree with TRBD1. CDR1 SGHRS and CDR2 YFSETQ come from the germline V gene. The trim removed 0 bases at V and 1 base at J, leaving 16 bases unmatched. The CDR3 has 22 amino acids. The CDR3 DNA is TGCGCCAGCAGCTTGGCCGGTCACGGATTGGGACAGGGGCAATCTGGGGCCAACGTCCTGACTTTC. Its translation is CASSLAGHGLGQGQSGANVLTF.

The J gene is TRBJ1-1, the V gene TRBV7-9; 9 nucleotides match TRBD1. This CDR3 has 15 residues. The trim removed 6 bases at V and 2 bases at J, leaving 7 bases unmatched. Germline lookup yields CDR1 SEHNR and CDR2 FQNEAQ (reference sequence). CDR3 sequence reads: CASRAGTGGNTEAFF. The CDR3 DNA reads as TGTGCCAGCAGAGCAGGTACAGGGGGCAACACTGAAGCTTTCTTT.

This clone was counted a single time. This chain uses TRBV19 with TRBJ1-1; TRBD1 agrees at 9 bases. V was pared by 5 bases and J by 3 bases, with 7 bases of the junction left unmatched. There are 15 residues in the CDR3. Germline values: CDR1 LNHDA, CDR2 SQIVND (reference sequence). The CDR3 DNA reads TGTGCCAGTAGTCTTTTGACAGGGGGGGACACTGAAGCTTTCTTT. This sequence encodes CASSLLTGGDTEAFF.

The CDR3, as DNA: TGTGCCAGCAGTGAACCAGGCTCCTACGAGCAGTACTTC. Encoded protein: CASSEPGSYEQYF. The V and J genes are TRBV2 and TRBJ2-7, with D unclear. V lost 2 bases and J 0 bases, leaving 5 bases between the germline ends. Germline CDR1 and CDR2: SNHLY and FYNNEI. This CDR3 spans 13 amino acids.